Below, 5 T cell receptor beta chains from the same sample are listed, as sequenced in a study of T cell clones after liver transplantation. Generated by immunoSEQ multiplex PCR, the TCRdb table keeps only in-frame clones and is missing some. Here the sample spans around 20,000 clones, around 90% being singletons. The sample in question was CD8+ T cells from blood, obtained before liver transplant. The receptors here all came from a human donor who received a liver transplant.

This chain's CDR3 is CASSEAGTGAYNEQFF. CDR3 coding DNA: TGTGCCAGCAGTGAAGCCGGGACAGGGGCCTACAATGAGCAGTTCTTC. The chain recombines TRBV2 with TRBJ2-1, with TRBD1 matching over 10 bases. The CDR3 consists of 16 residues. CDR1 SNHLY and CDR2 FYNNEI come from the germline V gene. J was trimmed by 2 bases and V by 0 bases; bases with no gene match: 1.

The chain couples TRBV5-1 to TRBJ2-1, with D hard to call. CDR1 SGHRS and CDR2 YFSETQ come from the germline V gene. The V end was cut by 3 bases, the J end by 2 bases, with 3 bases between. The CDR3 covers 12 residues. The CDR3 spells CASSSTYNEQFF. Written as DNA, the CDR3 is TGCGCCAGCAGCTCTACCTACAATGAGCAGTTCTTC.

The J gene is TRBJ2-2, the V gene TRBV4-2; 9 bases agree with TRBD2. This CDR3 has 17 residues. The junction had 8 bases not matched to a gene; V was cut back by 1 base and J by 5 bases. The germline CDR1 and CDR2 sequences are LGHNA and YNFKEQ. The CDR3 protein is CASSQGDWREGTGELFF. Written as DNA, the CDR3 is TGTGCCAGCAGCCAAGGGGACTGGCGGGAGGGGACCGGGGAGCTGTTTTTT.

V and J are TRBV4-2 and TRBJ1-3; a weak D match, TRBD1 (5 bases). Per the germline V gene, CDR1 is LGHNA and CDR2 is YNFKEQ. The CDR3 is 17 residues long. V gave up 0 bases and J gave up 0 bases, with 12 bases separating them. CDR3 in DNA: TGTGCCAGCAGCCAAGAGCAGGGCCCCTACTCTGGAAACACCATATATTTT. Translating it yields CASSQEQGPYSGNTIYF.

The rearrangement links TRBV27 to TRBJ1-5; perhaps TRBD1 as D (5 bases). In germline, CDR1 is MNHEY, CDR2 SMNVEV (reference sequence). V gave up 2 bases and J gave up 6 bases, with 14 bases separating them. The CDR3 totals 15 residues. The CDR3, as DNA: TGTGCCAGCAGTTTAACCCAGGGAGGTAGTCAGCCCCAGCATTTT. Its protein is CASSLTQGGSQPQHF.